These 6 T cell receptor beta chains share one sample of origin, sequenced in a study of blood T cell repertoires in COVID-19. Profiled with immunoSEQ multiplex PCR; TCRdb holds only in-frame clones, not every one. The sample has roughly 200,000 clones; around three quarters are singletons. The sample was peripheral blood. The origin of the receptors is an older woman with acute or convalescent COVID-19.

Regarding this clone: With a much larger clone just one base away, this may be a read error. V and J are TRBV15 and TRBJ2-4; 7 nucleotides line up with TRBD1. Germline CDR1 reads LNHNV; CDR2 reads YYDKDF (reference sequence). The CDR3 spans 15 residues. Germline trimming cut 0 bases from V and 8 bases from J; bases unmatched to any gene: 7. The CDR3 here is CATSRDQGVSHIQYF. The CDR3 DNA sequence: TGTGCCACCAGCAGAGATCAGGGGGTCTCACACATTCAGTACTTC.

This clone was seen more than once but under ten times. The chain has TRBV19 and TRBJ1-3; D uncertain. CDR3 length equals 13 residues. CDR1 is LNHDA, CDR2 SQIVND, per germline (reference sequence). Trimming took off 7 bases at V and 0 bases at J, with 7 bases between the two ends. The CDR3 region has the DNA TGTGCCAGTAAGAGCTACTCTGGAAACACCATATATTTT. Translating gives CASKSYSGNTIYF.

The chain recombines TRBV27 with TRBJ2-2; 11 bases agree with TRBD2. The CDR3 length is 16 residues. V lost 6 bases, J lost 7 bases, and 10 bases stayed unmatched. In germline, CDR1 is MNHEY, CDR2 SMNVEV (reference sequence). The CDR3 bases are TGTGCCAGCAGACGACTAGCGGGAATCCCTAACGGGGAGCTGTTTTTT. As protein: CASRRLAGIPNGELFF.

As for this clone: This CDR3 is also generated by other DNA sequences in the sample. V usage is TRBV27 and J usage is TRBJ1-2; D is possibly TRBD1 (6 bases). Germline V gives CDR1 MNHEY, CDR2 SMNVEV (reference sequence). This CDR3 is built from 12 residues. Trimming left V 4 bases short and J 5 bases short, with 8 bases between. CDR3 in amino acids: CASSSQGYGYTF. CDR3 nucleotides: TGTGCCAGCAGTTCACAGGGTTATGGCTACACCTTC.

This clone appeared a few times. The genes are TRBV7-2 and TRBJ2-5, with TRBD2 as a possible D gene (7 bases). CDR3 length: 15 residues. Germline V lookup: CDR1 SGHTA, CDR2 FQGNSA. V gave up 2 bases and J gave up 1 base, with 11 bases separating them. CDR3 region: CASSLWGGAQETQYF. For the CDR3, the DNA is TGTGCCAGCAGCTTATGGGGGGGGGCCCAAGAGACCCAGTACTTC.

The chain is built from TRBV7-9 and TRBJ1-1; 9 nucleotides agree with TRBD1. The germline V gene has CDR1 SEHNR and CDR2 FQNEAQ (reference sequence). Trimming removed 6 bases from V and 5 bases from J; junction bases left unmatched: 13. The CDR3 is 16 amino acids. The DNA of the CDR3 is TGTGCCAGCAGGCCCCGGCGTCGGGACAGGGTAACTGAAGCTTTCTTT. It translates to CASRPRRRDRVTEAFF.